What follows are 16 T cell receptor beta chains derived from one specimen sequenced in a study of B cell selection in AIRE deficiency. This table comes from immunoSEQ multiplex PCR, and its TCRdb copy is limited to in-frame clones, with some not included. The sample includes 28,000 or so clones, over 80% of them seen just once. Sorted regulatory T cells were CD4-positive, CD25-high and CD127-low or negative. The sequenced sample was CD4+CD25+ Tregs sorted from PBMCs. These receptors came from a human donor in good health.

V and J are TRBV11-2 and TRBJ2-7; D is possibly TRBD2 (6 bases). V was cut by 5 bases and J by 1 base, with 15 bases left in between. The CDR3 has 15 residues. Germline V gene sequence: CDR1 SGHAT, CDR2 FQNNGV. The CDR3 region is CASSRLGGISYEQYF. CDR3 in DNA: TGTGCCAGCAGCCGCCTTGGCGGGATATCCTACGAGCAGTACTTC.

Here the CDR3 reads CASSPRVVYNSPLHF. DNA of the CDR3: TGTGCCAGCTCACCCAGGGTAGTCTATAATTCACCCCTCCACTTT. V gene TRBV18 combines with J gene TRBJ1-6, with D possibly being TRBD1 (5 bases). V was trimmed by 3 bases and J by 3 bases, leaving 9 bases between them. Germline lookup yields CDR1 KGHSH and CDR2 LQKENI. The CDR3 runs to 15 residues.

The CDR3 coding sequence is TGTGCCAGTAGTAAGAAAAGACAGGGGGCGTCCGTACCCCTCCACTTT. It translates to CASSKKRQGASVPLHF. This chain joins TRBV19 and TRBJ1-6; 10 bases match TRBD1. The V gene's germline CDR1 is LNHDA and CDR2 SQIVND (reference sequence). The CDR3 covers 16 residues. V shed 4 bases, J shed 12 bases, and the junction held 12 bases outside the gene matches.

The rearrangement joins TRBV5-1 to TRBJ2-1; D is possibly TRBD2 (6 bases). With 0 bases removed from V and 7 bases from J, the gap between germline ends came to 17 bases. In germline, CDR1 is SGHRS, CDR2 YFSETQ. CDR3 length: 16 amino acids. Here the CDR3 DNA reads TGCGCCAGCAGCTTGGTTAGCGGCCCCCTAATGAATGAGCAGTTCTTC. As protein: CASSLVSGPLMNEQFF.

The chain joins TRBV5-1 to TRBJ2-5; 11 nucleotides match TRBD2. Trimming at V came to 3 bases and at J to 0 bases, leaving 4 bases not matched to a gene. Germline V gene lookup returns CDR1 SGHRS and CDR2 YFSETQ. The CDR3 is 16 residues long. CDR3 DNA: TGCGCCAGCAGCTACCTGGGACTAGCGGACCAAGAGACCCAGTACTTC. It yields the protein CASSYLGLADQETQYF.

V gene TRBV28 combines with J gene TRBJ2-7; D unresolved. Germline CDR1 MDHEN, CDR2 SYDVKM. This CDR3 spans 13 amino acids. V was shortened by 6 bases and J by 3 bases, with 12 bases between the two germline ends. Written as DNA, the CDR3 is TGTGCCAGCAGCACAGTGGGGATCTACGAGCAGTACTTC. Its translation: CASSTVGIYEQYF.

The chain links TRBV19 to TRBJ1-5; perhaps TRBD1 as D (6 bases). The ends were cut back, 4 bases at V and 0 bases at J, with 16 bases in the middle. Germline V CDR1 and CDR2: LNHDA, SQIVND (reference sequence). The CDR3 contains 17 residues. The CDR3 DNA sequence: TGTGCCAGTAGTAGGCAGGGGCCCCTATATAGCAATCAGCCCCAGCATTTT. Protein sequence: CASSRQGPLYSNQPQHF.

V is TRBV11-2 and J is TRBJ1-1; 7 bases fit TRBD1. With V trimmed by 1 base and J by 1 base, 6 bases remained unmatched. Germline V lookup: CDR1 SGHAT, CDR2 FQNNGV. The CDR3 is 16 residues long. The CDR3 bases are TGTGCCAGCAGCTTAGGCAGGGGGTTGGCGAACACTGAAGCTTTCTTT. This codes for CASSLGRGLANTEAFF. Combining the CDR3 with reference TRBV11-2 and TRBJ1-1 gives the whole variable domain EAGVAQSPRYKIIEKRQSVAFWCNPISGHATLYWYQQILGQGPKLLIQFQNNGVVDDSQLPKDRFSAERLKGVDSTLKIQPAKLEDSAVYLCASSLGRGLANTEAFFGQGTRLTVV.

The V and J genes are TRBV5-1 and TRBJ1-2, with D perhaps matching TRBD1 (6 bases). V lost 5 bases, J lost 8 bases, and 16 bases lay in between. The CDR3 is 13 amino acids. The germline gives CDR1 SGHRS, CDR2 YFSETQ. CDR3 bases: TGCGCCAGCAGAAAGGGGGAAAACCAGGGCTACACCTTC. This gives the protein CASRKGENQGYTF.

This clone was counted a single time. V usage is TRBV29-1 and J usage is TRBJ1-3, with D hard to call. Trimming pared 4 bases from V and 1 base from J, leaving 11 bases between. Germline V gives CDR1 SQVTM, CDR2 ANQGSEA. The length of the CDR3 is 14 residues. In DNA form, the CDR3 reads TGCAGCGTTGCAGCGGGGTCATCTGGAAACACCATATATTTT. It specifies CSVAAGSSGNTIYF.

The V and J genes are TRBV7-3 and TRBJ1-1, with D tentatively TRBD1 (6 bases). The V gene's germline CDR1 is SGHTA and CDR2 FQGTGA. The CDR3 has 13 amino acids. Trimming left V 2 bases short and J 5 bases short, with 9 bases between. The CDR3 is CASSLGGRTEAFF. The CDR3, as DNA: TGTGCCAGCAGCTTAGGGGGGCGAACTGAAGCTTTCTTT. Based on the CDR3 plus reference TRBV7-3 and TRBJ1-1, the full variable domain is GAGVSQTPSNKVTEKGKYVELRCDPISGHTALYWYRQSLGQGPEFLIYFQGTGAADDSGLPNDRFFAVRPEGSVSTLKIQRTERGDSAVYLCASSLGGRTEAFFGQGTRLTVV.

In DNA, the CDR3 is TGTGCCAGCAATCCGACAGGGGCTAATTCACCCCTCCACTTT. Translating gives CASNPTGANSPLHF. The chain combines TRBV6-5 with TRBJ1-6, with 8 positions matching TRBD1. This CDR3 region has 14 residues. Germline assignment: CDR1 MNHEY and CDR2 SVGAGI. Trimming cost V 7 bases and J 6 bases; bases outside gene matches: 5.

V usage is TRBV5-8 and J usage is TRBJ1-2; 8 bases map to TRBD1. CDR3 length equals 14 residues. Germline V CDR1 and CDR2: SGHTS, YDEGEE. The V gene end was trimmed by 0 bases and the J gene end by 2 bases; junction bases not matched to a gene: 0. CDR3 nucleotides: TGTGCCAGCAGCTTGGACAGGGGGAACTATGGCTACACCTTC. Its translation: CASSLDRGNYGYTF.

The chain combines TRBV28 with TRBJ1-2, with D perhaps matching TRBD1 (6 bases). CDR1 and CDR2 (germline): MDHEN, SYDVKM. V lost 6 bases, J lost 3 bases, and 14 bases lay in between. This CDR3 has 14 residues. The CDR3 nucleotides read TGTGCCAGCAGGGAGGCAGGGGATGACTATGGCTACACCTTC. It specifies CASREAGDDYGYTF.

The chain uses TRBV6-6 and TRBJ1-6; D perhaps matches TRBD1 (6 bases). Trimming cost V 6 bases and J 3 bases, with 12 bases left between them. This CDR3 spans 15 amino acids. Germline-derived CDR1 and CDR2 are MNHNY and SVGAGI (reference sequence). Here the CDR3 reads CASRHRTVYNSPLHF. CDR3 bases: TGTGCCAGCAGACACCGGACAGTCTATAATTCACCCCTCCACTTT.

This chain links TRBV19 with TRBJ2-3; TRBD2 aligns across 13 bases. CDR3 length: 17 residues. CDR1 is LNHDA and CDR2 is SQIVND in the germline V gene (reference sequence). V lost 5 bases and J lost 2; bases outside the gene matches: 7. The DNA of the CDR3 is TGTGCCAGTAGTCTTCGGACTAGCGGGGGCCCCACAGATACGCAGTATTTT. Amino acid sequence: CASSLRTSGGPTDTQYF.